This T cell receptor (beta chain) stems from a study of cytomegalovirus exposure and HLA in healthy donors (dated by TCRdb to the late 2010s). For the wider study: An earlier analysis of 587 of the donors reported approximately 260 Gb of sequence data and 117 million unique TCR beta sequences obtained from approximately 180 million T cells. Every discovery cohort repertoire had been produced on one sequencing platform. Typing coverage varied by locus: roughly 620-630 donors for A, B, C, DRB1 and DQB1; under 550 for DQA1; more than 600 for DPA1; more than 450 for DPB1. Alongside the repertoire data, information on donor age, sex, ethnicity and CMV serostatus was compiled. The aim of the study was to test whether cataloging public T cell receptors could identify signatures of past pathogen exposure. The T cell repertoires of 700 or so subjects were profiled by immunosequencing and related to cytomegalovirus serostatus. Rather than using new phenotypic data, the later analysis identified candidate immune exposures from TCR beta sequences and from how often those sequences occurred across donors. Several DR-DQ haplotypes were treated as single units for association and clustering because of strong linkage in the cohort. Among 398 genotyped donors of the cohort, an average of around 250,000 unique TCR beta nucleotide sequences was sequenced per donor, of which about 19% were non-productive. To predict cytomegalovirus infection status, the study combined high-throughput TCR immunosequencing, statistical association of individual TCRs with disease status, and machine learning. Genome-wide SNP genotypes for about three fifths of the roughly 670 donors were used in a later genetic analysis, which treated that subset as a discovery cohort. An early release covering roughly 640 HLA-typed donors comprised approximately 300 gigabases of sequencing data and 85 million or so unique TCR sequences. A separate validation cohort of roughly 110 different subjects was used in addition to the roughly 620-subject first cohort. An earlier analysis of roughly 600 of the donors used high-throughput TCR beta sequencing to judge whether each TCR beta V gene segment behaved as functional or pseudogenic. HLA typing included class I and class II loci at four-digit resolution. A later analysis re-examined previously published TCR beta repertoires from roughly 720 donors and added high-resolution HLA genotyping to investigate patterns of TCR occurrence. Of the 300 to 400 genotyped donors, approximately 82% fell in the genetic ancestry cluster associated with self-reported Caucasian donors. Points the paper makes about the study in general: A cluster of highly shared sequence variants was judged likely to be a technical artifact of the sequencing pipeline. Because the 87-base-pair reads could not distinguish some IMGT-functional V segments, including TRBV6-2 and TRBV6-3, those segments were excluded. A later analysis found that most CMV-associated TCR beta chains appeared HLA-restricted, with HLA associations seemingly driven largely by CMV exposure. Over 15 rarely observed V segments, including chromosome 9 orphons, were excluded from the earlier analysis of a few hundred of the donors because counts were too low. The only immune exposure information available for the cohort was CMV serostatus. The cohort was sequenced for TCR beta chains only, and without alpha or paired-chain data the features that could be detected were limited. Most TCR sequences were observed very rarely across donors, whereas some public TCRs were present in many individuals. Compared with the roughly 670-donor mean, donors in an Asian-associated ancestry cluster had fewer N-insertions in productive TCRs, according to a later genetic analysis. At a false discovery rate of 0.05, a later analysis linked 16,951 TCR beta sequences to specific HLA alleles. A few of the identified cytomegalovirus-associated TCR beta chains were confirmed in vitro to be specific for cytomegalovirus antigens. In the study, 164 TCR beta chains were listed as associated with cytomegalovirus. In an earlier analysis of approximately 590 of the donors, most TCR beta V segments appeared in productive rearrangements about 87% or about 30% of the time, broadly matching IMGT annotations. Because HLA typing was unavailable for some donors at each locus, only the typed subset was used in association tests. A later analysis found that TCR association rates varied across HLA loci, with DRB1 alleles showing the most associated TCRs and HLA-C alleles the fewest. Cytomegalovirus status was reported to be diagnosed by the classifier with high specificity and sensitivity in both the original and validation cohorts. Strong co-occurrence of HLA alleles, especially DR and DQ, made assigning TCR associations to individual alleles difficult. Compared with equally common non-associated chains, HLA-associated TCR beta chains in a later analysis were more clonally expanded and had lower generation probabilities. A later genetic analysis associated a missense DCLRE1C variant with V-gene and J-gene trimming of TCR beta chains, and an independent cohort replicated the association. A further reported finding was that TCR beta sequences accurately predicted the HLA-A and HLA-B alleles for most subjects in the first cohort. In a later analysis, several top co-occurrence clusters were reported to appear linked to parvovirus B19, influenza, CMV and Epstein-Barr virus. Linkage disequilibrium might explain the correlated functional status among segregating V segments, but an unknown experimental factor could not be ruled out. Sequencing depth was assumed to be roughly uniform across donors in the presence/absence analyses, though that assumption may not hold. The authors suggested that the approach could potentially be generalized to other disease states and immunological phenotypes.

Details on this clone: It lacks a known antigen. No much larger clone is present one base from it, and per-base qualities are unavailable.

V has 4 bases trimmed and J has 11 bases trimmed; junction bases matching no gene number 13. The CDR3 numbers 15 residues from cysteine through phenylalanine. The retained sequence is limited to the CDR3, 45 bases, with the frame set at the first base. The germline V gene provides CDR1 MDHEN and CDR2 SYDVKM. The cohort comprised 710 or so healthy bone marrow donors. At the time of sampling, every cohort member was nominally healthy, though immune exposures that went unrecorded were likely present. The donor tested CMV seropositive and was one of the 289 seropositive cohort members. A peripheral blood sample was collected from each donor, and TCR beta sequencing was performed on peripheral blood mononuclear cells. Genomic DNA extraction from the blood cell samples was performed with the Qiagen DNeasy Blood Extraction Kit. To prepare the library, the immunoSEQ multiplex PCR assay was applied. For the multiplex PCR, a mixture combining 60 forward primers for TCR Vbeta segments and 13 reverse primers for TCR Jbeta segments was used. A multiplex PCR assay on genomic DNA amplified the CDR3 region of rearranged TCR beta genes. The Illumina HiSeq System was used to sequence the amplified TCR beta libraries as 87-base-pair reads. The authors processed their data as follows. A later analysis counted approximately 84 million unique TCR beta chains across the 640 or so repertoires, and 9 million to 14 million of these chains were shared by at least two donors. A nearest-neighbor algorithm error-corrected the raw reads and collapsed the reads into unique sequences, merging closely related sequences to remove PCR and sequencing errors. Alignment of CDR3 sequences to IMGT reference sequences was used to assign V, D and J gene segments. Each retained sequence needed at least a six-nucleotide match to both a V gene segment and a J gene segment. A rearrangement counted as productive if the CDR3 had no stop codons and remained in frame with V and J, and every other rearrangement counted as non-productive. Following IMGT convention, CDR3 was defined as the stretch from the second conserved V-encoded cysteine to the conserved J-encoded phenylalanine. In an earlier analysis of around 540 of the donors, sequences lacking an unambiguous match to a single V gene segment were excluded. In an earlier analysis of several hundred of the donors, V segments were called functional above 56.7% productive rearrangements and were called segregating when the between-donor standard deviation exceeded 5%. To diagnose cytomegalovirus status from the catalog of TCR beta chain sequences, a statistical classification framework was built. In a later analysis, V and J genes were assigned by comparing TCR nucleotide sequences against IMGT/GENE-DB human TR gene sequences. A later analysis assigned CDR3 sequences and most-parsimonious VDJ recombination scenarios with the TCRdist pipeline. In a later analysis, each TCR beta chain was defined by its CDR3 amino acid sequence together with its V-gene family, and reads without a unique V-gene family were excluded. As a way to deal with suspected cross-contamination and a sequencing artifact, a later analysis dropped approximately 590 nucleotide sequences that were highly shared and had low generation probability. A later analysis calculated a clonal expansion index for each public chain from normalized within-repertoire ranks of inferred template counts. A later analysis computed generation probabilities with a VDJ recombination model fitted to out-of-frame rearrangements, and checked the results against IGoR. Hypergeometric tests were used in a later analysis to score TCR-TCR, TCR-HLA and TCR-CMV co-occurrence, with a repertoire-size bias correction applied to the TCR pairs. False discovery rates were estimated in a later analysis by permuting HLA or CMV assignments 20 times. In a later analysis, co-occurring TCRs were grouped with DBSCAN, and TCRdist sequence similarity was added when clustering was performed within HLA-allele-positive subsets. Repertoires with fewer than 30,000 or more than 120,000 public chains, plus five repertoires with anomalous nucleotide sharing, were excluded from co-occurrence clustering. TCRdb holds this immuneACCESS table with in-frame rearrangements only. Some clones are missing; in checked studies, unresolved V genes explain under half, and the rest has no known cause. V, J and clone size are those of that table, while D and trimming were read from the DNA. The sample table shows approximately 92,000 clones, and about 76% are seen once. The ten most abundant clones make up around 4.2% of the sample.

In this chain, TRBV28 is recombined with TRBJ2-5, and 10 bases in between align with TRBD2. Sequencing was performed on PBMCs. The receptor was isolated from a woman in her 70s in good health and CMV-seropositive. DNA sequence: TGTGCCAGCAGTTCAAGCGGGACTAGCGAGAGAGAGCAGTACTTC. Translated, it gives CASSSSGTSEREQYF.